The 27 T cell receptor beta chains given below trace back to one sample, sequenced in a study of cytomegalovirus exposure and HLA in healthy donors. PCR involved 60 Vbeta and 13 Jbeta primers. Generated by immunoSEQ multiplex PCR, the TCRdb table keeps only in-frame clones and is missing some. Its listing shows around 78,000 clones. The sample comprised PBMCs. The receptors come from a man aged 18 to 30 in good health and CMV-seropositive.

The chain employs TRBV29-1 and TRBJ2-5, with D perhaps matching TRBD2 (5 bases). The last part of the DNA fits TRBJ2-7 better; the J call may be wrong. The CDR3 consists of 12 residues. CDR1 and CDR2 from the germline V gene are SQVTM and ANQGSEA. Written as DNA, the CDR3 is TGCAGCGCCCAAGGGAGTTCCTACGAGCAGTACTTC. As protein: CSAQGSSYEQYF.

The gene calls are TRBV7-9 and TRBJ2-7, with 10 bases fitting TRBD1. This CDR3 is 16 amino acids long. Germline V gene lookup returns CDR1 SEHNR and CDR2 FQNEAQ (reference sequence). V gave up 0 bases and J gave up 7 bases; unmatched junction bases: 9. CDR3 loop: CASSLAQGQGTGEQYF. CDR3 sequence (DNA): TGTGCCAGCAGCTTAGCTCAGGGACAGGGGACGGGGGAGCAGTACTTC.

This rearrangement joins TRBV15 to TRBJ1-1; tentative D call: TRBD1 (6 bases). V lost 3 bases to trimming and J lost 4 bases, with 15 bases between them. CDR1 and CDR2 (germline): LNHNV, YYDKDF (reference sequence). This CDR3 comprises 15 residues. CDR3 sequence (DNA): TGTGCCACCAGCAGGGTGATTGGGGGCGGCACTGAAGCTTTCTTT. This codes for CATSRVIGGGTEAFF.

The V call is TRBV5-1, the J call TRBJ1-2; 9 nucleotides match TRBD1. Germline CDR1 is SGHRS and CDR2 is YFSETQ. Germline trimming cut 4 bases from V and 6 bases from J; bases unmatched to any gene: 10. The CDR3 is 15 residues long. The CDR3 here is CASSLDGQGTDGYTF. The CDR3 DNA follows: TGCGCCAGCAGCCTAGACGGACAGGGGACTGATGGCTACACCTTC.

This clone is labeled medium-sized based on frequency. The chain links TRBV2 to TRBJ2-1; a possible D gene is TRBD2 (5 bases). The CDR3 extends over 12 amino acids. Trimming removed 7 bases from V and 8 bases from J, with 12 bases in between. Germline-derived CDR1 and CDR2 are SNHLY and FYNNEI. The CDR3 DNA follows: TGTGCCAGCATTAGGGCGGGCGATGAGCAGTTCTTC. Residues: CASIRAGDEQFF.

The DNA for the CDR3 is TGTGCCAGCAGTGAATGGGACAGGGTTAATCAGCCCCAGCATTTT. Amino acids: CASSEWDRVNQPQHF. The chain employs TRBV6-1 and TRBJ1-5; TRBD1 matches 9 bases. The CDR3 is made up of 15 amino acids. Trimming at V came to 2 bases and at J to 4 bases, leaving 3 bases not matched to a gene. CDR1 is MNHNS, CDR2 SASEGT, per germline.

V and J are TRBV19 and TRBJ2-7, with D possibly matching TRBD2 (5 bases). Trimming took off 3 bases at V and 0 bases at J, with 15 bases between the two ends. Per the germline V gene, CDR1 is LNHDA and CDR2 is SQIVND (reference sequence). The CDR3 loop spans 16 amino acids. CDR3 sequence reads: CASSIGGTLSSYEQYF. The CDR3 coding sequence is TGTGCCAGTAGTATCGGAGGAACACTGAGCTCCTACGAGCAGTACTTC.

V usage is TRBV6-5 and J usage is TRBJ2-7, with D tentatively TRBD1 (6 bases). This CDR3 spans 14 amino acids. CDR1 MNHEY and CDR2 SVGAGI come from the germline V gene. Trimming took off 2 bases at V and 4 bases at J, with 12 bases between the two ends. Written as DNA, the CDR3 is TGTGCCAGCAGTTACGACAGGACTTATTACGAGCAGTACTTC. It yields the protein CASSYDRTYYEQYF.

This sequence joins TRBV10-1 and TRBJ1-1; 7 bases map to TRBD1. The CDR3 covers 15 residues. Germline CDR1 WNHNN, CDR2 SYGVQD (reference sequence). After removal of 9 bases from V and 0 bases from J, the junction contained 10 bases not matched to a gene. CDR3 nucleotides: TGCGCCAGTGGACAGGTTCGGGACATGAACACTGAAGCTTTCTTT. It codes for CASGQVRDMNTEAFF.

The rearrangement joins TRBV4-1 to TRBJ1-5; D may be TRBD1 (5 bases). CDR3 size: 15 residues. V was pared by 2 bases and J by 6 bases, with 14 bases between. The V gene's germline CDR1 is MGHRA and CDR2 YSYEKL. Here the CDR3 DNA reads TGCGCCAGCAGCCAAATCTCGGGGGGAGGTCAGCCCCAGCATTTT. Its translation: CASSQISGGGQPQHF.

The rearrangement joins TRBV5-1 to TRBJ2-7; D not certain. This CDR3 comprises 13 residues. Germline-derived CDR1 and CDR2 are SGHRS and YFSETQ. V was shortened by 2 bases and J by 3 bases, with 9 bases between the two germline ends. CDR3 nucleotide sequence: TGCGCCAGCAGCTTTGGAGATAACTACGAGCAGTACTTC. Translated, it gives CASSFGDNYEQYF.

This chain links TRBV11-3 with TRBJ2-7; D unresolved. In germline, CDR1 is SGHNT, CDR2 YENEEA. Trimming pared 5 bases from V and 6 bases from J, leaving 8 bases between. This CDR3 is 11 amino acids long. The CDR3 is CASSTGGEQYF. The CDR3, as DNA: TGTGCCAGCAGCACGGGTGGCGAGCAGTACTTC. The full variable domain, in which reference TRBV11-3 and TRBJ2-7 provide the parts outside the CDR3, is EAGVVQSPRYKIIEKKQPVAFWCNPISGHNTLYWYLQNLGQGPELLIRYENEEAVDDSQLPKDRFSAERLKGVDSTLKIQPAELGDSAVYLCASSTGGEQYFGPGTRLTVT.

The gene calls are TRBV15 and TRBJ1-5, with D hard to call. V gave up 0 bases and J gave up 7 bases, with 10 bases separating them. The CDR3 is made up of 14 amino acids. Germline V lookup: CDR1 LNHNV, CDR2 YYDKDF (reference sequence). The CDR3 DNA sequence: TGTGCCACCAGCAGAGATACGGGAGGACAGCCCCAGCATTTT. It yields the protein CATSRDTGGQPQHF.

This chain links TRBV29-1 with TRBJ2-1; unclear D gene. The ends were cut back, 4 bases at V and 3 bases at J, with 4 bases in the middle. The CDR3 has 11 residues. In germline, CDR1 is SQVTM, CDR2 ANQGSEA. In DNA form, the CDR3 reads TGCAGCGTTGTGAGCTACAATGAGCAGTTCTTC. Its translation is CSVVSYNEQFF.

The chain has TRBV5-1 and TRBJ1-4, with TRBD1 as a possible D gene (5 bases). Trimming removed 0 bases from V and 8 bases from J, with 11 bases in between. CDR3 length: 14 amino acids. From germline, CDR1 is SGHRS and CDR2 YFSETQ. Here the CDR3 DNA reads TGCGCCAGCAGCTTGGCATCGGGGGACGAAAAACTGTTTTTT. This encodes CASSLASGDEKLFF.

CDR3 amino acids: CSVTKQGTLETQYF. CDR3 nucleotides: TGCAGCGTTACAAAACAGGGGACATTGGAGACCCAGTACTTC. The chain joins TRBV29-1 to TRBJ2-5; 7 nucleotides match TRBD1. J lost 5 bases, V lost 5 bases, and 11 bases had no gene match. This CDR3 has 14 residues. Looked up from germline, CDR1 is SQVTM and CDR2 is ANQGSEA.

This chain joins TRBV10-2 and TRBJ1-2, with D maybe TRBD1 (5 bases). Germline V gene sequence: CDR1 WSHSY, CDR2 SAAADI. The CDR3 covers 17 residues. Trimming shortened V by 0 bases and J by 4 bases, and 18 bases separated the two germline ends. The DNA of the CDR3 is TGCGCCAGCAGTGAGTCTGTGGCGTCCAAGGGGTTCTATGGCTACACCTTC. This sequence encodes CASSESVASKGFYGYTF.

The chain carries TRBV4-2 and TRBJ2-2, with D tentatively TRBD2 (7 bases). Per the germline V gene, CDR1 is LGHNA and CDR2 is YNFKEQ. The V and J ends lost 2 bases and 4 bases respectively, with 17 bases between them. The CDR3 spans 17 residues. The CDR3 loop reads CASSQPGGGLGTGELFF. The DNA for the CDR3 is TGTGCCAGCAGCCAACCTGGGGGGGGGCTGGGCACCGGGGAGCTGTTTTTT.

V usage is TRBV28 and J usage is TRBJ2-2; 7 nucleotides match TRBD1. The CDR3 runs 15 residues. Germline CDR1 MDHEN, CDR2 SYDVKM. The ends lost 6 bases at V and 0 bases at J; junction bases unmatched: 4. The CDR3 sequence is CASRRGLANTGELFF. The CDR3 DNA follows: TGTGCCAGCAGAAGGGGGCTAGCGAACACCGGGGAGCTGTTTTTT.

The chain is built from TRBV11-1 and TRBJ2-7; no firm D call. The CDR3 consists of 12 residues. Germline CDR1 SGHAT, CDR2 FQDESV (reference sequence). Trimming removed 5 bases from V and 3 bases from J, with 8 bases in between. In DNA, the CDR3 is TGTGCCAGCAGCCGTCAGGACTACGAGCAGTACTTC. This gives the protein CASSRQDYEQYF.

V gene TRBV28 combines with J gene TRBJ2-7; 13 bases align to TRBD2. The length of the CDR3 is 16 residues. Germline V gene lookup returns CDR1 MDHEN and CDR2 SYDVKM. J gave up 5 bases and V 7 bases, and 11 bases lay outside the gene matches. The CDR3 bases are TGTGCCAGCATCCCGGGACTAGCGGGAATCCCCGACGAGCAGTACTTC. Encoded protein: CASIPGLAGIPDEQYF.

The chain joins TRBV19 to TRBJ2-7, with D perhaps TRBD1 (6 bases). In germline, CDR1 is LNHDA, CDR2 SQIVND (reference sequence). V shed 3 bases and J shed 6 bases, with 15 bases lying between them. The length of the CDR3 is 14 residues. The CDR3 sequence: CASSIGQLWGEQYF. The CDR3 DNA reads TGTGCCAGTAGTATTGGACAGCTCTGGGGCGAGCAGTACTTC.

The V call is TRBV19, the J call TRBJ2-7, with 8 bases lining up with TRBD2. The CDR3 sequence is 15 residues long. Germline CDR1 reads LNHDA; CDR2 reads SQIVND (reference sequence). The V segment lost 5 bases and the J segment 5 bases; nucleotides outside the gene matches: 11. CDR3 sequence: CASSDPGRGRNEQYF. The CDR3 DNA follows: TGTGCCAGTAGTGACCCCGGGAGGGGGAGGAACGAGCAGTACTTC.

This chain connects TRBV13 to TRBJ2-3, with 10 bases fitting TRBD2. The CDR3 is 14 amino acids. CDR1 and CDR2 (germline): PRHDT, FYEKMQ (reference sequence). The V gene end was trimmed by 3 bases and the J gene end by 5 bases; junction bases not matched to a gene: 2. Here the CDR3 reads CASSFSGGVDTQYF. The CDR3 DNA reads TGTGCCAGCAGCTTCAGCGGGGGGGTAGATACGCAGTATTTT. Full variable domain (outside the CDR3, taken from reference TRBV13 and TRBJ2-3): AAGVIQSPRHLIKEKRETATLKCYPIPRHDTVYWYQQGPGQDPQFLISFYEKMQSDKGSIPDRFSAQQFSDYHSELNMSSLELGDSALYFCASSFSGGVDTQYFGPGTRLTVL.

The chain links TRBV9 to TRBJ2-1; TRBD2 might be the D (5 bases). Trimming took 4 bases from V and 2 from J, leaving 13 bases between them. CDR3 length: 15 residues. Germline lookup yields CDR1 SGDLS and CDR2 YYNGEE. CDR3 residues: CASSPPSGAYNEQFF. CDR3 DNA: TGTGCCAGCAGCCCCCCAAGCGGAGCCTACAATGAGCAGTTCTTC.

CDR3 coding DNA: TGTGCCAGTACAACGAGCGGGAGTAACACCTACGAGCAGTACTTC. Its translation is CASTTSGSNTYEQYF. This chain joins TRBV19 and TRBJ2-7; TRBD2 agrees at 8 bases. The CDR3 has 15 amino acids. Germline values: CDR1 LNHDA, CDR2 SQIVND (reference sequence). V lost 7 bases, J lost 2 bases, and 10 bases stayed unmatched.

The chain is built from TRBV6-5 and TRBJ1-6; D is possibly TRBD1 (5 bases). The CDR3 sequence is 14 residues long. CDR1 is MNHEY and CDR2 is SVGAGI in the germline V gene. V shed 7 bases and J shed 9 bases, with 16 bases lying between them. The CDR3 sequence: CASTMGGGRSPLHF. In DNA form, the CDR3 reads TGTGCCAGCACCATGGGGGGAGGGCGTTCACCCCTCCACTTT.